Below, 8 T cell receptor beta chains from the same sample are listed, as sequenced in a study of cytomegalovirus exposure and HLA in healthy donors (dated by TCRdb to about 2017). Receptor amplification or capture employed the immunoSEQ multiplex PCR assay. A mixture of 60 forward primers for TCR Vbeta segments and 13 reverse primers for TCR Jbeta segments was used in the multiplex PCR. In TCRdb, the immuneACCESS table is reduced to in-frame sequences with V and J assigned. These tables do not hold every clone; where another copy was compared, an unresolved V gene accounts for under half, and the others remain unexplained. Present in this sample are 100,000 to 150,000 clones, 8% to 11% of which were seen just once. The biggest ten clones account for approximately 4.5% of the sample. Sequenced input: PBMCs. The receptors were sampled from a woman aged 18-29 years in good health and CMV-seropositive.

V gene TRBV7-8 combines with J gene TRBJ2-7; 7 bases line up with TRBD1. Germline values: CDR1 SGHVS, CDR2 FQNEAQ. The CDR3 extends over 15 amino acids. J gave up 2 bases and V 3 bases, and 7 bases lay outside the gene matches. The CDR3 DNA reads as TGTGCCAGCAGCTTGGAGACAGGGTCCACCTACGAGCAGTACTTC. Protein sequence: CASSLETGSTYEQYF.

J is TRBJ1-2 and V is TRBV6-4; the D is unclear. The CDR3 is 13 residues long. Trimming pared 2 bases from V and 8 bases from J, leaving 12 bases between. Germline V gene lookup returns CDR1 MRHNA and CDR2 SNTAGT. The CDR3 sequence: CASSDGPLRGYTF. The CDR3 coding sequence is TGTGCCAGCAGTGACGGGCCTCTTAGGGGCTACACCTTC.

The table lists this clone with a few counts. V and J are TRBV30 and TRBJ1-1; 7 nucleotides agree with TRBD1. The CDR3 loop spans 16 amino acids. With V trimmed by 2 bases and J by 5 bases, 14 bases remained unmatched. Germline loops: CDR1 GTSNPN, CDR2 SVGIG (reference sequence). The CDR3 region is CAWSHRGGIPRTEAFF. CDR3 nucleotides: TGTGCCTGGAGTCACAGGGGCGGGATACCGAGGACTGAAGCTTTCTTT.

CDR3 DNA sequence: TGTGCCAGCAGCCAAGGCGGGGGAAACACTGAAGCTTTCTTT. Protein product: CASSQGGGNTEAFF. V and J are TRBV16 and TRBJ1-1, with D perhaps matching TRBD1 (5 bases). Germline CDR1 and CDR2: KGHSY and FQNENV. There are 14 residues in the CDR3. With 2 bases removed from V and 2 bases from J, the gap between germline ends came to 9 bases.

This chain joins TRBV27 and TRBJ1-5; a possible D gene is TRBD1 (5 bases). Trimming stripped 4 bases from V and 3 bases from J, with 10 bases between. This CDR3 spans 14 amino acids. Germline lookup yields CDR1 MNHEY and CDR2 SMNVEV (reference sequence). The CDR3, as DNA: TGTGCCAGCAGTTCAGACAGTTTCAATCAGCCCCAGCATTTT. Translated, it gives CASSSDSFNQPQHF.

There are a few counts of this clone. This chain joins TRBV28 and TRBJ2-3, with a possible D match to TRBD1 (5 bases). The V and J ends lost 6 bases and 4 bases respectively, with 20 bases between them. From germline, CDR1 is MDHEN and CDR2 SYDVKM. The CDR3 extends over 16 amino acids. CDR3 protein: CASRHLSPVGPDTQYF. The CDR3 coding sequence is TGTGCCAGCAGACACCTTAGCCCCGTGGGGCCAGATACGCAGTATTTT.

V and J are TRBV6-1 and TRBJ2-3; D may be TRBD1 (6 bases). The CDR3 extends over 14 amino acids. Trimming left V 5 bases short and J 5 bases short, with 14 bases between. Germline CDR1 is MNHNS and CDR2 is SASEGT. The CDR3 DNA sequence: TGTGCCAGCAGTATGGCCCAGGGGCTAGATACGCAGTATTTT. This encodes CASSMAQGLDTQYF.

The rearrangement links TRBV19 to TRBJ2-1, with 8 bases identical to TRBD1. The V segment lost 7 bases and the J segment 3 bases; nucleotides outside the gene matches: 2. The CDR3 has 13 residues. From germline, CDR1 is LNHDA and CDR2 SQIVND (reference sequence). The CDR3 nucleotides read TGTGCCAGTACAGGGGGCTTCTACAATGAGCAGTTCTTC. Translated, it gives CASTGGFYNEQFF.